These 7 T cell receptor beta chains were sequenced from one sample in a study of blood T cells in healthy people across ages. Together with a sample-barcoded 5' primer, a J-beta primer mix was included in a second PCR lasting about 7 to 11 cycles. Each CDR3 protein gets one entry after TCRdb re-called the 5' RACE reads with MiXCR. This sample yields over a million distinct CDR3 sequences, of which 55% to 75% are seen a single time; more than 6% belongs to the top ten. The sequencing sample was made of blood. The receptor set was obtained from a man aged 18 to 35 in good health.

Note on this clonotype: This may stem from a read error, because a much larger clone lies one nucleotide away. The V and J genes are TRBV7-2 and TRBJ2-7, with TRBD1 matching over 7 bases. The CDR3 has 15 residues. CDR1 and CDR2 (germline): SGHTA, FQGNSA. The trim removed 3 bases at V and 5 bases at J, leaving 10 bases unmatched. CDR3 loop: CASSLSGQVTDEQYF. The CDR3 nucleotides are TGTGCCAGCAGCTTGTCCGGACAGGTGACCGACGAGCAGTACTTC.

This chain joins TRBV20-1 and TRBJ2-7, with 7 bases matching TRBD2. V gave up 1 base and J gave up 2 bases; unmatched junction bases: 8. CDR1 and CDR2 (germline): DFQATT, SNEGSKA (reference sequence). The CDR3 is made up of 15 amino acids. CDR3 in amino acids: CSARGGRDYPYEQYF. The DNA of the CDR3 is TGCAGTGCTAGAGGCGGAAGGGACTATCCCTACGAGCAGTACTTC.

V gene TRBV27 combines with J gene TRBJ1-3, with 8 bases matching TRBD1. From germline, CDR1 is MNHEY and CDR2 SMNVEV (reference sequence). V lost 2 bases and J lost 0; bases outside the gene matches: 3. This CDR3 spans 16 amino acids. CDR3 amino acids: CASSLNRGYSGNTIYF. The DNA for the CDR3 is TGTGCCAGCAGTTTAAACAGGGGGTACTCTGGAAACACCATATATTTT.

The chain carries TRBV29-1 and TRBJ1-2; 7 bases agree with TRBD1. Per germline, CDR1 SQVTM and CDR2 ANQGSEA. V trimming: 5 bases; J trimming: 0 bases; junction bases outside the gene matches: 6. CDR3 size: 14 residues. The CDR3 coding sequence is TGCAGCGTTCAACCGGGACAGACTAACTATGGCTACACCTTC. It yields the protein CSVQPGQTNYGYTF.

Notes on this clonotype: One junction end does not reproduce the germline sequence, and a read error may be involved. The chain combines TRBV12-3 or TRBV12-4 with TRBJ2-5; no firm D call. The CDR3 sequence is 13 residues long. CDR3 in DNA: TGTGCTAGCAGTTTTGAGCTACCCGTGGCCCAGTACTTC. Encoded protein: CASSFELPVAQYF.

This clonotype was observed a handful of times. The chain employs TRBV27 and TRBJ2-7, with 11 bases fitting TRBD1. This CDR3 region has 16 residues. The V segment lost 5 bases and the J segment 8 bases; nucleotides outside the gene matches: 14. Germline CDR1 and CDR2: MNHEY and SMNVEV (reference sequence). The CDR3 here is CASSTPLRDRGNKQYF. CDR3 nucleotide sequence: TGTGCCAGCAGTACTCCTCTCCGGGACAGGGGGAATAAGCAGTACTTC.

V usage is TRBV20-1 and J usage is TRBJ2-3; D not resolved. The CDR3 runs to 13 residues. Germline V gives CDR1 DFQATT, CDR2 SNEGSKA (reference sequence). The CDR3 region is CIWVRTGTDTQYF. The CDR3 DNA sequence: TGCATTTGGGTCCGAACAGGCACAGATACGCAGTATTTT.